A selection of T cell receptor beta chains follows, all from one sample in a study of T cell changes during pregnancy in multiple sclerosis. Assay used: immunoSEQ multiplex PCR; TCRdb lists only in-frame clones, some missing. The table lists approximately 70,000 clones, 90% to 95% of them singletons. The material was CD4+ T cells from peripheral blood mononuclear cells, obtained after pregnancy. The receptor set was obtained from a female donor with multiple sclerosis, enrolled in a pregnancy study. Each CDR3 is given with its conserved first and last residue. The order of the fields is J gene, clone size, D gene, V gene, CDR3 protein, CDR3 DNA. The D gene is left open where the match is weak. Rows may omit the clone size; those that give it use once, few, many or a size class.

TRBJ2-7	-	-	TRBV11-2	CASSLDPGHGYEQYF	TGTGCCAGCAGCTTAGACCCGGGTCACGGCTACGAGCAGTACTTC
TRBJ1-5	-	TRBD1	TRBV12-5	CASSRGQGQPQHF	TGTGCTAGTAGCAGGGGGCAAGGGCAGCCCCAGCATTTT
TRBJ1-3	-	-	TRBV25-1	CASKSGAETGNTIYF	TGTGCCAGCAAAAGTGGGGCGGAGACTGGAAACACCATATATTTT
TRBJ2-3	-	TRBD2	TRBV19	CASSIGSGSLDTQYF	TGTGCCAGTAGTATAGGTAGCGGGAGTCTAGATACGCAGTATTTT
TRBJ2-3	-	-	TRBV6-5	CATRDLPTDTQYF	TGTGCCACCCGGGATCTCCCTACAGATACGCAGTATTTT
TRBJ2-5	-	TRBD2	TRBV7-6	CASSPRTSGSNTGETQYF	TGTGCCAGCAGCCCCCGGACTAGCGGGAGCAACACGGGAGAGACCCAGTACTTC
TRBJ1-5	-	TRBD1	TRBV6-5	CATAGDNRGTQPQHF	TGTGCCACAGCGGGGGACAACAGGGGTACTCAGCCCCAGCATTTT
TRBJ2-1	-	-	TRBV19	CASSGGTQGDEQFF	TGTGCCAGTAGTGGCGGGACTCAGGGGGATGAGCAGTTCTTC
TRBJ2-3	-	TRBD2	TRBV9	CASSFRDYTDTQYF	TGTGCCAGCAGCTTCCGGGACTATACAGATACGCAGTATTTT
TRBJ2-6	-	-	TRBV6-1	CASSERVGRGPRSGANVLTF	TGTGCCAGCAGTGAACGGGTAGGCAGGGGCCCGCGTTCTGGGGCCAACGTCCTGACTTTC
TRBJ1-2	-	TRBD1	TRBV28	CASSLLDRDTGYTF	TGTGCCAGCAGTTTACTTGACAGGGATACTGGCTACACCTTC
TRBJ2-6	-	-	TRBV28	CASSLWAGESGANVLTF	TGTGCCAGCAGTTTATGGGCTGGGGAGTCTGGGGCCAACGTCCTGACTTTC
TRBJ2-5	-	TRBD2	TRBV5-5	CASSLAQLGGGETQYF	TGTGCCAGCAGCTTGGCCCAACTGGGCGGGGGGGAGACCCAGTACTTC
TRBJ2-3	-	-	TRBV7-3	CASSPQHRTDTQYF	TGTGCCAGCAGCCCACAACACAGGACAGATACGCAGTATTTT
TRBJ1-1	-	-	TRBV25-1	CATTSRGAVATEAFF	TGTGCCACCACTTCGCGGGGGGCGGTGGCCACTGAAGCTTTCTTT
TRBJ1-2	-	-	TRBV23-1	CASSQGDMGKRYGYTF	TGCGCCAGCAGTCAAGGGGACATGGGAAAACGCTATGGCTACACCTTC
TRBJ1-1	-	-	TRBV15	CATSSAIQGKGNTEAFF	TGTGCCACCAGCAGCGCCATTCAGGGAAAGGGGAACACTGAAGCTTTCTTT
TRBJ2-3	-	TRBD2	TRBV19	CASSIGLAGVKTDTQYF	TGTGCCAGTAGTATTGGCCTAGCGGGAGTTAAAACAGATACGCAGTATTTT
TRBJ1-1	-	-	TRBV5-8	CASRSGMNTEAFF	TGTGCCAGCAGATCAGGGATGAACACTGAAGCTTTCTTT
TRBJ2-1	-	-	TRBV18	CASSPTIWRDYNEQFF	TGTGCCAGCTCCCCCACGATCTGGAGGGACTACAATGAGCAGTTCTTC
TRBJ1-1	-	TRBD1	TRBV25-1	CASSGDSSKAEAFF	TGTGCCAGCAGTGGGGACAGTTCCAAGGCTGAAGCTTTCTTT
TRBJ2-7	-	TRBD2	TRBV6-6	CASRGGAYEQYF	TGTGCCAGTCGGGGGGGAGCCTACGAGCAGTACTTC
TRBJ2-7	-	-	TRBV5-1	CASSLAGVGLYEQYF	TGCGCCAGCAGCTTGGCAGGGGTAGGATTATACGAGCAGTACTTC
TRBJ2-3	-	-	TRBV7-2	CASSPSSGDITDTQYF	TGTGCCAGCAGCCCCTCCTCAGGGGACATCACAGATACGCAGTATTTT
TRBJ1-1	-	-	TRBV5-8	CASPSEATENTEAFF	TGTGCCAGCCCTTCAGAGGCGACTGAGAACACTGAAGCTTTCTTT
TRBJ2-7	-	-	TRBV13	CASSLRGYEQYF	TGTGCCAGCAGCTTAAGGGGCTACGAGCAGTACTTC
TRBJ2-7	-	TRBD1	TRBV14	CASSLRQGGLYEQYF	TGTGCCAGCAGCTTACGACAGGGGGGTCTCTACGAGCAGTACTTC
TRBJ2-7	-	TRBD2	TRBV19	CASSHPTTSGRPYEQYF	TGTGCCAGTAGTCACCCGACGACTAGCGGGAGGCCCTACGAGCAGTACTTC
TRBJ2-5	-	-	TRBV19	CASSPGLPRGGETQYF	TGTGCCAGTAGCCCGGGACTGCCTCGCGGAGGAGAGACCCAGTACTTC
TRBJ1-5	-	-	TRBV28	CATSGQGPSSNQPQHF	TGTGCCACCTCAGGCCAGGGGCCCTCTAGCAATCAGCCCCAGCATTTT
TRBJ2-3	-	-	TRBV2	CASANRRQGTDTQYF	TGTGCCAGCGCAAACAGGCGGCAGGGCACAGATACGCAGTATTTT
TRBJ2-3	-	TRBD1	TRBV29-1	CSVGHSQGTTQYF	TGCAGCGTTGGCCATTCACAGGGGACTACGCAGTATTTT
TRBJ1-5	-	-	TRBV28	CASRGPGQPQHF	TGTGCCAGCAGGGGGCCCGGACAGCCCCAGCATTTT
TRBJ2-1	-	TRBD2	TRBV19	CASTGREGSSYNEQFF	TGTGCCAGTACGGGACGGGAGGGGAGCTCCTACAATGAGCAGTTCTTC
TRBJ2-7	-	TRBD1	TRBV6-5	CASSYLVADRAYEQYF	TGTGCCAGCAGTTACTTAGTGGCCGACAGGGCCTACGAGCAGTACTTC
TRBJ1-2	-	-	TRBV19	CASSIPRGAKLYGYTF	TGTGCCAGTAGTATCCCACGGGGGGCTAAACTCTATGGCTACACCTTC
TRBJ1-1	-	TRBD1	TRBV5-8	CASSPGQGLNTEAFF	TGTGCCAGCAGCCCCGGACAGGGATTGAACACTGAAGCTTTCTTT
TRBJ1-1	-	-	TRBV20-1	CSGAGDTEAFF	TGCAGTGGAGCCGGGGACACTGAAGCTTTCTTT
TRBJ1-2	-	-	TRBV2	CASSVRTDHYGYTF	TGTGCCAGCAGTGTACGGACAGACCACTATGGCTACACCTTC
TRBJ2-1	-	-	TRBV9	CASSVAARVLPPEQFF	TGTGCCAGCAGCGTAGCTGCCCGGGTCCTACCCCCAGAGCAGTTCTTC
TRBJ1-3	-	-	TRBV6-6	CASSQWSIKSGNTIYF	TGTGCCAGCAGCCAATGGAGCATAAAGTCCGGAAACACCATATATTTT
TRBJ2-5	-	-	TRBV2	CASRSRGIRDTYF	TGTGCCAGCAGGTCACGCGGGATAAGAGACACGTACTTC
TRBJ2-1	-	TRBD2	TRBV10-3	CAIRSGSVGNEQFF	TGTGCCATCAGGAGCGGGAGTGTGGGGAATGAGCAGTTCTTC
TRBJ1-2	many	-	TRBV10-3	CAISVKGGGYTF	TGTGCCATCAGTGTCAAGGGAGGTGGCTACACCTTC
TRBJ2-7	once	TRBD1	TRBV6-5	CASRDRGLSYEQYF	TGTGCCAGCAGGGACAGGGGGCTCTCCTACGAGCAGTACTTC
TRBJ1-4	-	-	TRBV7-9	CASSPGGGSNEKLFF	TGTGCCAGCAGTCCCGGGGGGGGCTCTAATGAAAAACTGTTTTTT
TRBJ2-4	-	TRBD2	TRBV4-1	CASSQARLAGEKNIQYF	TGCGCCAGCAGCCAAGCAAGACTAGCGGGAGAGAAAAACATTCAGTACTTC
TRBJ1-1	-	-	TRBV29-1	CSALGSFEKISRHTEAFF	TGCAGCGCCCTGGGTAGCTTTGAAAAGATAAGTCGGCACACTGAAGCTTTCTTT
TRBJ1-5	-	-	TRBV7-6	CASSAFPALQGLTWSNQPQHF	TGTGCCAGCAGCGCTTTTCCTGCTCTCCAGGGGCTTACTTGGAGCAATCAGCCCCAGCATTTT
TRBJ2-7	-	TRBD2	TRBV7-2	CASSPGLVSYEQYF	TGTGCCAGCAGCCCAGGACTAGTCTCCTACGAGCAGTACTTC
TRBJ1-1	-	-	TRBV7-8	CASSLPRGAGTEAFF	TGTGCCAGCAGCTTACCTAGGGGCGCAGGCACTGAAGCTTTCTTT
TRBJ2-5	-	-	TRBV28	CASSLQGETQYF	TGTGCCAGCAGTTTACAGGGGGAGACCCAGTACTTC
TRBJ2-1	-	TRBD2	TRBV6-4	CATSGRPGNEQFF	TGTGCCACCAGCGGGAGGCCGGGCAATGAGCAGTTCTTC